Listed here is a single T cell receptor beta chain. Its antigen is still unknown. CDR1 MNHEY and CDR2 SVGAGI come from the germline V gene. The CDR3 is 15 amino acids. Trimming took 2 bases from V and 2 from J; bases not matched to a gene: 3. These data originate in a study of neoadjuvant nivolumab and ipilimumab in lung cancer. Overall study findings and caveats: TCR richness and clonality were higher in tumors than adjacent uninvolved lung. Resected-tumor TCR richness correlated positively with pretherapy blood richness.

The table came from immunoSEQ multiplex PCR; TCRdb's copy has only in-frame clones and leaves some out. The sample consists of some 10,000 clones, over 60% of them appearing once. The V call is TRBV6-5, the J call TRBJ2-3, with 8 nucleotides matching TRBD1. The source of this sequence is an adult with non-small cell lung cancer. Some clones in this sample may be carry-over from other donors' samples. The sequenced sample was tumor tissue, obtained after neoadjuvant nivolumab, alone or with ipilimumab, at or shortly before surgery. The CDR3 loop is CASSYRQGTTDTQYF. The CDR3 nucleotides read TGTGCCAGCAGTTACCGACAGGGGACCACAGATACGCAGTATTTT.